The clone carrying this T cell receptor (beta chain) has at least ten counts. Its target is not known. This CDR3 region has 17 residues. Losses at the gene ends were 2 bases for V and 4 bases for J; bases not matched to a gene: 10. In TCRdb, the 5' RACE reads were re-called with MiXCR into one record per CDR3 protein. This sample carries under 90,000 distinct CDR3 sequences, over 6.5% of them seen once, and the ten largest clones take around a third. This record comes from a study of T cells after yellow fever vaccination. The study's findings and limits: Overlap between CD4 and CD8 compartments was detected for a small share of clonotypes. At less than 97% for CD4 and about 88% for CD8, most primary-vaccination clones showed up again after the booster. Sorted repertoires could include abundant contaminating clonotypes from bulk cells.

This clonotype originated in a man aged 18-30 years who received the YFV17D yellow fever vaccine. The sequenced sample was CD8+ T cells sorted from PBMCs, obtained about 49 days after the first yellow fever vaccination. The chain is built from TRBV23-1 and TRBJ1-4, with 7 bases fitting TRBD1. TRBV23-1 is labeled an ORF, and its function is uncertain. CDR3 DNA sequence: TGCGCCAGCAGTCAAGGAGAACCGGGACAGTTTAATGAAAAACTGTTTTTT. Translated: CASSQGEPGQFNEKLFF.